This T cell receptor beta chain was captured in a study of CD8 T cells in Susac syndrome. Study-wide results and limits: By the study's own acknowledgment, its TCR sequencing and HLA analysis included relatively few individuals.

Peripheral blood CD8+ and CD4+ T cells were profiled by TCR beta sequencing. Healthy donors served as the controls. They were matched for age and sex. In the case of this clonotype: Its antigen is not identified.

An input of 0.5 to 1 ug of RNA was subjected to reverse transcription using random hexamers. Multiplex immunoSEQ PCR targeted 54 Vbeta and 13 Jbeta TCR beta segments. A single record per CDR3 protein comes from TCRdb applying MiXCR to the immunoSEQ multiplex PCR reads. The sample has 150,000 to 200,000 distinct CDR3 sequences, around 95% seen once; the top ten hold more than 0.13%. The TCR sequence derives from a human donor in good health. The sequencing input was CD4+ T cells from PBMCs.

CDR3 DNA sequence: TGTGCCAGCTCACCACCGGATCTCCGAGAGACCCAGTACTTC. This translates into CASSPPDLRETQYF. The chain employs TRBV18 and TRBJ2-5; no firm D call. Germline values: CDR1 KGHSH, CDR2 LQKENI. The CDR3 is 14 amino acids. Trimming cost V 0 bases and J 4 bases, with 9 bases left between them. The full variable domain, rest sourced from reference TRBV18 and TRBJ2-5, is NAGVMQNPRHLVRRRGQEARLRCSPMKGHSHVYWYRQLPEEGLKFMVYLQKENIIDESGMPKERFSAEFPKEGPSILRIQQVVRGDSAAYFCASSPPDLRETQYFGPGTRLLVL.